A selection of T cell receptor beta chains follows, all from one sample in a study of chemoradiotherapy in HPV16-positive cancers. Using immunoSEQ multiplex PCR, the repertoire was profiled, and TCRdb retains in-frame clones only, with some absent. The sample holds 25,000 to 40,000 clones, about 89% seen once. The sample consisted of blood, taken from a patient who underwent chemoradiotherapy. The receptors here all came from a human donor with HPV-associated anogenital cancer. Both conserved end residues are part of each CDR3. Fields, in order: CDR3 length, J gene, V gene, CDR3 protein.

length: 15; J: TRBJ1-3; V: TRBV5-3; CDR3: CARSPGLGSGNTIYF
length: 14; J: TRBJ2-2; V: TRBV6-4; CDR3: CASSGTGGTGELFF
length: 15; J: TRBJ1-2; V: TRBV9; CDR3: CASSSDGQGNYGYTF
length: 15; J: TRBJ1-3; V: TRBV7-8; CDR3: CASSSGTDSGNTIYF
length: 11; J: TRBJ1-2; V: TRBV10-3; CDR3: CAISVGNGYTF
length: 15; J: .; V: TRBV9; CDR3: CASSVGGDSSHEQYF
length: 15; J: TRBJ1-2; V: TRBV9; CDR3: CASSPLGTGYIGYTF
length: 14; J: TRBJ2-6; V: TRBV4-1; CDR3: CASSGELGANVLTF
length: 15; J: TRBJ2-7; V: TRBV4-3; CDR3: CASSQDQAGPEEQYF
length: 16; J: TRBJ2-1; V: TRBV5-1; CDR3: CASSFQGGGSYNEQFF
length: 14; J: TRBJ2-2; V: TRBV5-4; CDR3: CASSLLEGTGELFF
length: 15; J: TRBJ2-1; V: TRBV9; CDR3: CASSRSSGRTNEQFF
length: 15; J: TRBJ2-1; V: TRBV7-2; CDR3: CASSPPGGGNNEQFF
length: 14; J: TRBJ2-2; V: TRBV27; CDR3: CASSSGVGTGELFF
length: 14; J: TRBJ2-1; V: TRBV19; CDR3: CASSILAGGDEQFF
length: 18; J: TRBJ2-2; V: TRBV4-1; CDR3: CASSRPLAGGPNTGELFF
length: 14; J: TRBJ2-3; V: TRBV27; CDR3: CASSLDRPTDTQYF
length: 12; J: TRBJ2-1; V: TRBV30; CDR3: CAWSVYRNEQFF
length: 17; J: TRBJ1-5; V: TRBV30; CDR3: CAWNRDRGVVGNQPQHF
length: 15; J: TRBJ2-3; V: TRBV7-2; CDR3: CASSLVVRATDTQYF
length: 14; J: TRBJ1-5; V: TRBV6-6; CDR3: CASSTRGDNQPQHF
length: 16; J: TRBJ2-2; V: TRBV15; CDR3: CATSREDYLNTGELFF
length: 13; J: TRBJ1-1; V: TRBV21-1; CDR3: CASLKGGNTEAFF
length: 16; J: TRBJ1-5; V: TRBV30; CDR3: CAWSSGRTDFNQPQHF
length: 17; J: TRBJ1-3; V: TRBV6-1; CDR3: CASSEFRGIGPGNTIYF
length: 13; J: TRBJ2-1; V: TRBV19; CDR3: CASNGRSGNEQFF
length: 16; J: TRBJ2-2; V: TRBV5-4; CDR3: CASSFGTGGITGELFF
length: 14; J: TRBJ1-1; V: TRBV7-9; CDR3: CASSLYRKNTEAFF
length: 14; J: TRBJ2-1; V: TRBV5-1; CDR3: CASSPLGQNNEQFF
length: 14; J: TRBJ2-5; V: TRBV5-1; CDR3: CASSLVPGAETQYF
length: 16; J: TRBJ2-3; V: TRBV9; CDR3: CASSPRLGDSTDTQYF
length: 16; J: TRBJ2-5; V: TRBV6-1; CDR3: CASSEAWDRSQETQYF
length: 16; J: TRBJ2-5; V: TRBV9; CDR3: CASSVAAGQYQETQYF
length: 16; J: TRBJ2-3; V: TRBV9; CDR3: CASSLSGTGTTDTQYF
length: 13; J: TRBJ1-2; V: TRBV5-1; CDR3: CASSPSGTFTTTF
length: 14; J: TRBJ1-5; V: TRBV6-1; CDR3: CASSEVGNNQPQHF
length: 16; J: TRBJ1-2; V: TRBV9; CDR3: CASSLRQGPSNYGYTF
length: 15; J: TRBJ2-2; V: TRBV4-3; CDR3: CASSQDTFTSGELFF
length: 14; J: TRBJ2-3; V: TRBV11-2; CDR3: CASSLGLSTDTQYF